Below, 20 T cell receptor beta chains from the same sample are listed, as sequenced in a study of human T cells and chemical hapten exposure. Described time point: patch test 1, 2 weeks after DPC sensitization. Treatment given: therapeutic diphenylcyclopropenone sensitization with weekly scalp DPC. MiXCR was run by TCRdb on the RACE reads, yielding one entry per CDR3 protein. The data show tens of thousands of distinct CDR3 sequences, roughly 10% seen once. Source: whole blood, taken in connection with sensitization to the hapten diphenylcyclopropenone (DPC). Receptors originate from a man aged 35 to 55 with alopecia areata. Some clones in this sample may be carry-over from other donors' samples.

This clonotype was counted a few times. The CDR3 DNA sequence: TGTGCCACTAACTCCGGGTTTAACTATGGCTACACCTTC. This encodes CATNSGFNYGYTF. The gene calls are TRBV19 and TRBJ1-2; D uncertain. Deletions cut 10 bases from V and 1 base from J, with 13 bases between. This CDR3 is 13 amino acids long. Germline V gene sequence: CDR1 LNHDA, CDR2 SQIVND (reference sequence).

The chain has TRBV7-9 and TRBJ2-1; the D gene is possibly TRBD1 (5 bases). Trimming shortened V by 2 bases and J by 15 bases, and 17 bases separated the two germline ends. Looked up from germline, CDR1 is SEHNR and CDR2 is FQNEAQ (reference sequence). The CDR3 consists of 13 residues. This CDR3 reads CASSLPQDKSPFF. DNA for the CDR3: TGTGCCAGCAGCTTACCCCAGGACAAGTCCCCGTTCTTC.

This clonotype was observed many times. This chain joins TRBV4-3 and TRBJ1-4; D is unresolved. The CDR3 contains 13 residues. Trimming pared 0 bases from V and 8 bases from J, leaving 7 bases between. The V gene's germline CDR1 is LGHNA and CDR2 YSLEER. The CDR3 loop is CASSQEIQEKLFF. The DNA of the CDR3 is TGCGCCAGCAGCCAAGAGATACAGGAAAAACTGTTTTTT.

This chain connects TRBV6-5 to TRBJ2-3; 9 bases fit TRBD2. V lost 8 bases and J lost 5; bases outside the gene matches: 14. Germline-derived CDR1 and CDR2 are MNHEY and SVGAGI. This CDR3 contains 16 residues. The CDR3 here is CASHPGLAFSEDTQYF. As DNA, the CDR3 is TGTGCCAGCCACCCGGGACTAGCTTTTAGTGAAGATACGCAGTATTTT.

This clonotype has a handful of counts. The V and J genes are TRBV30 and TRBJ1-6; the D is unclear. CDR3 length: 13 residues. Trimming stripped 3 bases from V and 5 bases from J, with 8 bases between. Germline CDR1 and CDR2: GTSNPN and SVGIG (reference sequence). CDR3 residues: CAWRQRNNSPLHF. For the CDR3, the DNA is TGTGCCTGGAGACAGCGCAATAATTCACCCCTCCACTTT.

The rearrangement joins TRBV20-1 to TRBJ1-5; the D gene is possibly TRBD1 (5 bases). Germline V gene lookup returns CDR1 DFQATT and CDR2 SNEGSKA (reference sequence). This CDR3 spans 13 amino acids. The ends were cut back, 3 bases at V and 4 bases at J, with 10 bases in the middle. The CDR3 coding sequence is TGCAGTGCTAGGGGGCCAGGGAATCAGCCCCAGCATTTT. Its protein is CSARGPGNQPQHF.

This chain connects TRBV5-1 to TRBJ1-6; no definite D call. The germline V and J ends were trimmed by 0 bases and 3 bases, with 7 bases remaining between them. The CDR3 length is 15 residues. In germline, CDR1 is SGHRS, CDR2 YFSETQ. In DNA form, the CDR3 reads TGCGCCAGCAGCTTGGAGGCAGACTATAATTCACCCCTCCACTTT. Its protein product is CASSLEADYNSPLHF.

There are many counts of this clonotype. This sequence joins TRBV7-9 and TRBJ2-6, with D unclear. The CDR3 contains 14 residues. Germline V gene lookup returns CDR1 SEHNR and CDR2 FQNEAQ (reference sequence). The V and J ends lost 1 base and 3 bases respectively, with 4 bases between them. The chain's CDR3 is CASSLESGANVLTF. CDR3 sequence (DNA): TGTGCCAGCAGCTTAGAGAGTGGGGCCAACGTCCTGACTTTC.

This clonotype was detected a few times. This chain links TRBV7-2 with TRBJ2-7, with 7 bases aligning to TRBD2. The CDR3 runs 15 residues. Per the germline V gene, CDR1 is SGHTA and CDR2 is FQGNSA. Trimming removed 6 bases from V and 3 bases from J; junction bases left unmatched: 11. CDR3 in DNA: TGTGCCAGCAGTAGACATCGGGACTACCACTACGAGCAGTACTTC. This translates into CASSRHRDYHYEQYF. Combining the CDR3 with reference TRBV7-2 and TRBJ2-7 gives the whole variable domain GAGVSQSPSNKVTEKGKDVELRCDPISGHTALYWYRQSLGQGLEFLIYFQGNSAPDKSGLPSDRFSAERTGGSVSTLTIQRTQQEDSAVYLCASSRHRDYHYEQYFGPGTRLTVT.

The gene calls are TRBV7-9 and TRBJ2-7; 16 bases are shared with TRBD2. The trim removed 4 bases at V and 2 bases at J, leaving 5 bases unmatched. Germline V gene data show CDR1 as SEHNR and CDR2 as FQNEAQ (reference sequence). This CDR3 comprises 17 residues. The CDR3 here is CASSSVGTSGRAYEQYF. The CDR3 DNA sequence: TGTGCCAGCAGCTCCGTAGGGACTAGCGGGAGGGCCTACGAGCAGTACTTC.

The V gene is TRBV2, the J gene TRBJ2-3, with 9 bases lining up with TRBD2. CDR1 and CDR2 from the germline V gene are SNHLY and FYNNEI. The V gene end was trimmed by 2 bases and the J gene end by 3 bases; junction bases not matched to a gene: 3. This CDR3 is built from 15 residues. CDR3 sequence (DNA): TGTGCCAGCAGTGAACCTAGCGGGATTACAGATACGCAGTATTTT. Translating it yields CASSEPSGITDTQYF. The variable domain in full, completed from reference TRBV2 and TRBJ2-3, reads EPEVTQTPSHQVTQMGQEVILRCVPISNHLYFYWYRQILGQKVEFLVSFYNNEISEKSEIFDDQFSVERPDGSNFTLKIRSTKLEDSAMYFCASSEPSGITDTQYFGPGTRLTVL.

In this sample, this clonotype turned up a few times. The CDR3 coding sequence is TGCAGTGCTAGAGAGGGACAGCTACGCGAGCAGTACTTC. It specifies CSAREGQLREQYF. This chain uses TRBV20-1 with TRBJ2-7; 7 bases match TRBD1. Germline V gives CDR1 DFQATT, CDR2 SNEGSKA (reference sequence). V shed 0 bases and J 6 bases; nucleotides not matched to a gene: 5. The CDR3 runs to 13 residues.

This clonotype showed up many times. The chain combines TRBV5-1 with TRBJ1-4; a possible D gene is TRBD1 (6 bases). The length of the CDR3 is 16 residues. Germline V gene sequence: CDR1 SGHRS, CDR2 YFSETQ. V lost 4 bases to trimming and J lost 1 base, with 14 bases between them. The CDR3: CASSNWGGGTNEKLFF. The CDR3 coding sequence is TGCGCCAGCAGCAACTGGGGGGGCGGAACTAATGAAAAACTGTTTTTT.

This clonotype has just a few counts. The chain uses TRBV12-3 or TRBV12-4 and TRBJ2-3; D unresolved. The CDR3 consists of 15 residues. V lost 6 bases, J lost 2 bases, and 15 bases lay in between. The CDR3 DNA follows: TGTGCCAGCAGCTCCCTGATAGAGCCCACAGATACGCAGTATTTT. Translating it yields CASSSLIEPTDTQYF.

In this sample, this clonotype turned up many times. The J gene is TRBJ2-5, the V gene TRBV4-3; D gene ambiguous. V shed 0 bases and J shed 5 bases, with 13 bases lying between them. The CDR3 sequence is 15 residues long. Germline V gene sequence: CDR1 LGHNA, CDR2 YSLEER. The CDR3: CASSQDMVKKETQYF. As DNA, the CDR3 is TGCGCCAGCAGCCAAGATATGGTTAAAAAGGAGACCCAGTACTTC.

This clonotype came up many times. The rearrangement links TRBV24-1 to TRBJ1-5, with 7 bases fitting TRBD1. Germline CDR1 reads KGHDR; CDR2 reads SFDVKD. The CDR3 loop spans 14 amino acids. V was clipped by 3 bases and J by 6 bases; unmatched bases: 4. The chain's CDR3 is CATSDTGAGQPQHF. DNA for the CDR3: TGTGCCACCAGTGATACAGGGGCGGGTCAGCCCCAGCATTTT.

To note about this clonotype: This may be a read error, as it is one base from a much larger clone. V is TRBV29-1 and J is TRBJ2-1, with D possibly matching TRBD1 (6 bases). The V gene's germline CDR1 is SQVTM and CDR2 ANQGSEA. V was clipped by 7 bases and J by 6 bases, with 19 bases between them. CDR3 length: 14 residues. The DNA of the CDR3 is TGCAGCGGTGAGTCCGACAGGAGCCCCAATGAGCAGTTCTTC. It encodes CSGESDRSPNEQFF.

This clonotype came up many times. The V call is TRBV20-1, the J call TRBJ2-1; TRBD2 matches 11 bases. This CDR3 has 14 residues. J lost 7 bases, V lost 6 bases, and 8 bases had no gene match. Germline V gene data show CDR1 as DFQATT and CDR2 as SNEGSKA (reference sequence). CDR3 DNA: TGCAGTGCCTATACTAGCGGGAGTAAAAATGAGCAGTTCTTC. Translated, it gives CSAYTSGSKNEQFF.

V is TRBV3-2 and J is TRBJ1-1; the D segment call TRBD1 is taken from the table without a DNA check. TRBV3-2 is described as a pseudogene. This CDR3 is 17 amino acids long. The CDR3 DNA is TGTGCCACCCACCCCAAGGACAGGGGCGTTCGGGACACTGAAGCTTTCTTT. It is translated as CATHPKDRGVRDTEAFF.

The J gene is TRBJ2-1, the V gene TRBV20-1; D may correspond to TRBD1 or TRBD2 (7 bases each). Trimming removed 4 bases from V and 14 bases from J, with 18 bases in between. Germline lookup yields CDR1 DFQATT and CDR2 SNEGSKA (reference sequence). The CDR3 length is 12 residues. Here the CDR3 DNA reads TGCAGTGCTACCTCCAGGGGGGGTAAAGAGTTCTTC. Encoded protein: CSATSRGGKEFF.